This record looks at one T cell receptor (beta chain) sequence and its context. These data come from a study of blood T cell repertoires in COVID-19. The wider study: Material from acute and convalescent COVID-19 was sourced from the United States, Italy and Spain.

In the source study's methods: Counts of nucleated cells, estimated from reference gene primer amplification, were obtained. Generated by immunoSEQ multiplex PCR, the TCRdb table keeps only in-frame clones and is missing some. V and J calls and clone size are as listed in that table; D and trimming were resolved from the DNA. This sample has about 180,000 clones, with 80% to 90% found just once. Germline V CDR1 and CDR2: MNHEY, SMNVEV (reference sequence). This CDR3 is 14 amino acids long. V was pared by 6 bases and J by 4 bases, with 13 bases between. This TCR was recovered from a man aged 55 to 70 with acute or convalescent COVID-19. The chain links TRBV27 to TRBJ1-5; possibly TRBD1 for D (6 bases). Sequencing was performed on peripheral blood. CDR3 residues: CASSQGLGNQPQHF. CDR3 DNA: TGTGCCAGCAGCCAGGGGCTGGGTAATCAGCCCCAGCATTTT.